The 8 T cell receptor beta chains below were found in one sample sequenced in a study of cytomegalovirus exposure and HLA in healthy donors (dated by TCRdb to about 2017). Receptor libraries were prepared by the immunoSEQ multiplex PCR assay. For the multiplex PCR, a mixture combining 60 forward primers for TCR Vbeta segments and 13 reverse primers for TCR Jbeta segments was used. TCRdb re-hosts the immuneACCESS table, in-frame sequences only. Its copies lack some clones; in the studies checked, an unresolved V gene accounts for under half of them, and the cause for the rest is not known. This sample is represented by 140,000 to 150,000 clones; almost 80% of them were singletons. In total, the top ten clones hold 1.5% to 2% of the sample. Sequencing used PBMCs. Receptors originate from a woman aged 25 to 39 in good health and CMV-seronegative.

This clone was counted a few times. The chain uses TRBV25-1 and TRBJ1-1; a weak D match, TRBD1 (6 bases). V was shortened by 5 bases and J by 1 base, with 8 bases between the two germline ends. In germline, CDR1 is MGHDK, CDR2 SYGVNS. The CDR3 is made up of 13 amino acids. DNA for the CDR3: TGTGCCAGCAGTAAGACAGGGAACACTGAAGCTTTCTTT. Protein product: CASSKTGNTEAFF.

The chain carries TRBV30 and TRBJ2-3; D gene ambiguous. Germline-derived CDR1 and CDR2 are GTSNPN and SVGIG (reference sequence). V shed 4 bases and J shed 5 bases, with 7 bases lying between them. This CDR3 contains 11 residues. The CDR3 reads CAWTYIDTQYF. The DNA of the CDR3 is TGTGCCTGGACGTATATAGATACGCAGTATTTT.

The chain has TRBV9 and TRBJ1-3; no clear D. The CDR3 runs to 15 residues. V lost 0 bases, J lost 0 bases, and 7 bases lay in between. Germline V CDR1 and CDR2: SGDLS, YYNGEE. CDR3 protein: CASSVGQISGNTIYF. The CDR3 DNA reads TGTGCCAGCAGCGTAGGTCAGATCTCTGGAAACACCATATATTTT.

J is TRBJ1-4 and V is TRBV5-1, with D possibly being TRBD1 (5 bases). In germline, CDR1 is SGHRS, CDR2 YFSETQ. V lost 0 bases, J lost 8 bases, and 11 bases lay in between. The length of the CDR3 is 14 residues. For the CDR3, the DNA is TGCGCCAGCAGCTTGGTACAGGCGGGGGAAAAACTGTTTTTT. This codes for CASSLVQAGEKLFF.

The chain employs TRBV18 and TRBJ1-1; 9 bases are shared with TRBD1. V lost 6 bases, J lost 1 base, and 3 bases stayed unmatched. Germline V gives CDR1 KGHSH, CDR2 LQKENI. The CDR3 runs to 14 residues. CDR3 DNA: TGTGCCAGCTCCAGACAGGGGGGGAACACTGAAGCTTTCTTT. Translated, it gives CASSRQGGNTEAFF.

The V and J genes are TRBV6-1 and TRBJ1-4; the D gene is possibly TRBD1 (6 bases). CDR1 MNHNS and CDR2 SASEGT come from the germline V gene. V was trimmed by 4 bases and J by 5 bases, leaving 14 bases between them. CDR3 size: 15 residues. In nucleotides, the CDR3 is TGTGCCAGCAGTGCCCAACAGGGTTCAAATGAAAAACTGTTTTTT. Residues: CASSAQQGSNEKLFF.

The rearrangement joins TRBV29-1 to TRBJ2-7; 9 bases are shared with TRBD2. This CDR3 spans 12 amino acids. The J segment lost 4 bases and the V segment lost 4 bases, leaving 2 bases of the junction unmatched. Germline loops: CDR1 SQVTM, CDR2 ANQGSEA. The CDR3 DNA is TGCAGCGTTGGCGGGGGGGCATACGAGCAGTACTTC. Its translation is CSVGGGAYEQYF.

V is TRBV5-4 and J is TRBJ1-5, with a weak D call TRBD1 (6 bases). Germline V CDR1 and CDR2: SGHNT, YYREEE (reference sequence). The CDR3 is 15 residues long. With 3 bases removed from V and 5 bases from J, the gap between germline ends came to 15 bases. The CDR3 spells CASSWRQEQDQPQHF. For the CDR3, the DNA is TGTGCCAGCAGCTGGCGACAGGAACAAGATCAGCCCCAGCATTTT.